Listed below are T cell receptor beta chains from one sample, sequenced in a study of blood T cells in healthy people across ages. MiXCR, applied by TCRdb to the 5' RACE reads, yields one record per CDR3 protein. Altogether fewer than 1.5 million distinct CDR3 sequences are present, about 43% being singletons, with the ten largest covering 7% to 9%. Sequencing used blood. The receptors come from a woman between 18 and 29 years old in good health. The CDR3 runs from the conserved cysteine through the conserved F or W. D genes are given only for firm matches. Clone sizes are given selectively: once, few, many, or a class where the clone is expanded.

>-|few|TRBV10-3|TRBJ1-1
TGTGCCATCGGAACAGCCACTGAAGCTTTCTTT
CAIGTATEAFF
>TRBD2|-|TRBV9|TRBJ2-1
TGTGCCAGCAGCGTAGACCTGGGAGGGAGCTCCTACAATGAGCAGTTCTTC
CASSVDLGGSSYNEQFF
>TRBD1|-|TRBV12-3/TRBV12-4|TRBJ1-2
TGTGCCAGCAGTCGACAGGGACTAGGCTATGGCTACACCTTC
CASSRQGLGYGYTF
>-|-|TRBV5-1|TRBJ2-1
TGCGCCAGCAGCTTGGGGGGACTTTTCAATGAGCAGTTCTTC
CASSLGGLFNEQFF
>TRBD1|-|TRBV3-1|TRBJ2-7
TGTGCCAGCAGCCTCAGGACAGGGGGCAGTTACAATGAGCAGTACTTC
CASSLRTGGSYNEQYF
>-|few|TRBV20-1|TRBJ1-5
TGCAGTGCTGAGCCCCTTGGAGGGGCCCTGTATAGCAATCAGCCCCAGCATTTT
CSAEPLGGALYSNQPQHF
>TRBD1|-|TRBV30|TRBJ1-2
TGTGCCTGGAAACAGGGGGCTGGTTATGGCTACACCTTC
CAWKQGAGYGYTF
>-|-|TRBV4-1|TRBJ1-1
TGCGCCAGCAGCCAAGTTGGGACACGGGAAGGGACTGCTTTCTTT
CASSQVGTREGTAFF
>-|-|TRBV12-3/TRBV12-4|TRBJ2-7
TGTGCCAGCAGTCCTCGACATAGGCCCTCCTACGAGCAGTACTTC
CASSPRHRPSYEQYF
>-|-|TRBV6-6|TRBJ1-3
TGTGCCAGCAGTTATGTGTCTGGAAACACCATATATTTT
CASSYVSGNTIYF
>-|-|TRBV6-1|TRBJ1-1
TGTGCCAGCGGAGGCGGGAGGACTGAAGCTTTCTTT
CASGGGRTEAFF
>TRBD2|-|TRBV20-1|TRBJ2-5
TGCAGTGCTAGTCGCTCTAGCGGGGGCTGGGATGAGCAGTACTTC
CSASRSSGGWDEQYF
>TRBD1|-|TRBV18|TRBJ2-3
TGTGCCAGCTCACAACGTGGGACAGGGAACACAGATACGCAGTATTTT
CASSQRGTGNTDTQYF
>-|-|TRBV3-1|TRBJ1-1
TGTGCCAGCAGCCAAGGGTTGGGGTCCACTGAAGCTTTCTTT
CASSQGLGSTEAFF
>TRBD2|-|TRBV7-3|TRBJ2-3
TGTGCCAGCAGGGGAACTAGCGGGGCTCCTACAGATACGCAGTATTTT
CASRGTSGAPTDTQYF
>-|-|TRBV15|TRBJ1-5
TGTGCCACCAGCAGATCTTGGGGGGGCAATCAGCCCCAGCATTTT
CATSRSWGGNQPQHF
>-|-|TRBV5-1|TRBJ2-5
TGCGCCAGCAGCTTGGCTAACCTAGGGCACGAGACCCAGTACTTC
CASSLANLGHETQYF
>TRBD1|-|TRBV20-1|TRBJ2-3
TGCAGTGCTTGGGACAGACGCGCAGATACGCAGTATTTT
CSAWDRRADTQYF
>TRBD1|few|TRBV6-5|TRBJ1-2
TGTGCCAGCAGTTACGGGACAGACTTCGGGGGTGGCTACACCTTC
CASSYGTDFGGGYTF
>TRBD1|few|TRBV20-1|TRBJ1-1
TGCAGTGCTCCTCGGACAGGATCGAACACTGAAGCTTTCTTT
CSAPRTGSNTEAFF
>TRBD1|-|TRBV14|TRBJ2-1
TGTGCCAGCAGCCTCACCGGGACAGTCTCCTACAATGAGCAGTTCTTC
CASSLTGTVSYNEQFF
>TRBD1|-|TRBV5-1|TRBJ2-1
TGCGCCAGCAGCTTGGAGGGACAGGGGATGAATGAGCAGTTCTTC
CASSLEGQGMNEQFF
>TRBD1|-|TRBV24-1|TRBJ2-6
TGTGCCACCAGTGATTGGGGACCGGGACAGGGGGCTTCTGGGGCCAACGTCCTGACTTTC
CATSDWGPGQGASGANVLTF
>TRBD2|-|TRBV20-1|TRBJ2-5
TGCAGTGCTAGAGCCCTAATAGCGGGGGGAACTGAGACCCAGTACTTC
CSARALIAGGTETQYF
>TRBD1|-|TRBV5-1|TRBJ2-5
TGCGCCAGCAGCTCCCGGACAGGGAGTGGAGAGACCCAGTACTTC
CASSSRTGSGETQYF